This is a list of T cell receptor beta chains from one sample in a study of control samples from healthy donors and cancer patients. Produced via immunoSEQ multiplex PCR; TCRdb's table is partial and in-frame only. The table shows around 68,000 clones, with 84% occurring only once. The sequencing input was PBMCs. The receptors shown here come from a woman aged 50 to 60 with lung cancer. Each CDR3 is given with its conserved first and last residue. The D gene is left open where the match is weak. Part of the rows lack a size; the others show once, few, many or a class for expanded clones.

TRBV7-9	-	once	TRBJ1-1	TGTGCCAGCAGCTGGACAGAGAACACTGAAGCTTTCTTT	CASSWTENTEAFF
TRBV5-6	TRBD1	-	TRBJ1-1	TGTGCCAGCAGCCCTAGACAGGGGACGAGTTTGGGAACTGAAGCTTTCTTT	CASSPRQGTSLGTEAFF
TRBV12-3/TRBV12-4	TRBD1	-	TRBJ1-2	TGTGCCAGCAGTTTCGGGACAGGGGCTGGCTACACCTTC	CASSFGTGAGYTF
TRBV27	-	-	TRBJ2-3	TGTGCCAGCAGTAAGAGGGTCACAGATACGCAGTATTTT	CASSKRVTDTQYF
TRBV5-1	-	-	TRBJ1-4	TGCGCCAGCAGCTCCGGGTCGCCAACTAATGAAAAACTGTTTTTT	CASSSGSPTNEKLFF
TRBV4-1	TRBD2	-	TRBJ2-5	TGCGCCAGCAGCCAAGATTGGCGGGTAGCGGGCGAAGAGACCCAGTACTTC	CASSQDWRVAGEETQYF
TRBV10-3	TRBD2	-	TRBJ2-1	TGTGCCATCAGCACTAGCGGGGGCTCATACAATGAGCAGTTCTTC	CAISTSGGSYNEQFF
TRBV13	TRBD2	-	TRBJ2-1	TGTGCCAGCAGGGGACTAACTAATGAGCAGTTCTTC	CASRGLTNEQFF
TRBV27	-	-	TRBJ2-7	TGTGCCAGCAGTCCCTCGCCTTACTACGAGCAGTACTTC	CASSPSPYYEQYF
TRBV4-3	-	once	TRBJ2-7	TGCGCCAGCAGCCAAAAGGTATCCAACGAGCAGTACTTC	CASSQKVSNEQYF
TRBV27	-	-	TRBJ2-3	TGTGCCAGCAGTTTCCAGCGCCAACTCGGGGATACGCAGTATTTT	CASSFQRQLGDTQYF
TRBV7-2	-	-	TRBJ1-2	TGTGCCAGCAGCTTAGCGGGGGGGCGTGATACCTATGGCTACACCTTC	CASSLAGGRDTYGYTF
TRBV30	-	-	TRBJ1-5	TGTGCCTGGAGTTCGACCCATCAGCCCCAGCATTTT	CAWSSTHQPQHF
TRBV6-4	-	-	TRBJ1-2	TGTGCCAGCAGTGACTCAGCCCGGGGTGGCTACACCTTC	CASSDSARGGYTF
TRBV24-1	TRBD1	-	TRBJ1-2	TGTGCCACCAGTGATTCGACAGGGACCTATGGCTACACCTTC	CATSDSTGTYGYTF
TRBV11-2	TRBD2	few	TRBJ2-1	TGTGCCAGCAGCTGGGGCGGGGGCTCCTACAATGAGCAGTTCTTC	CASSWGGGSYNEQFF
TRBV7-8	TRBD1	-	TRBJ2-2	TGTGCCAGCGGGGACAGGGGCACCGGGGAGCTGTTTTTT	CASGDRGTGELFF
TRBV29-1	-	-	TRBJ1-1	TGCAGCGCGAACGGGGACGGTGAAGCTTTCTTT	CSANGDGEAFF
TRBV2	-	-	TRBJ2-3	TGTGCCAGCAGTGTTGCCAAAACCGTCGCAGATACGCAGTATTTT	CASSVAKTVADTQYF
TRBV19	-	few	TRBJ1-5	TGTGCCAGTAGTATAACGGTCGCCAATCAGCCCCAGCATTTT	CASSITVANQPQHF
TRBV24-1	-	-	TRBJ1-5	TGTGCCACCAGTGGCCGTTACAATCAGCCCCAGCATTTT	CATSGRYNQPQHF
TRBV4-1	TRBD2	-	TRBJ2-3	TGCGCCAGCAGCCGGAAAGAGGGGACTAGCGGGGTTGATACGCAGTATTTT	CASSRKEGTSGVDTQYF
TRBV5-1	TRBD1	-	TRBJ1-4	TGCGCCAGCAGCTCGGGAATCTACGGGACAGGGTCAACTAATGAAAAACTGTTTTTT	CASSSGIYGTGSTNEKLFF
TRBV6-6	TRBD1	-	TRBJ2-2	TGTGCCAGCACCTCTACAGGGGGGACGGGCACCGGGGAGCTGTTTTTT	CASTSTGGTGTGELFF
TRBV6-2/TRBV6-3	-	-	TRBJ1-3	TGTGCCAGCAGCCGAACAAGGCCGGGACTGGGCTCTGGAAACACCATATATTTT	CASSRTRPGLGSGNTIYF
TRBV5-4	-	once	TRBJ2-2	TGTGCCAGCAGCTTACAGGGATGGAGCGGGGAGCTGTTTTTT	CASSLQGWSGELFF
TRBV10-2	-	-	TRBJ2-1	TGCGCCAGCAGTGATGGGGGGCTGTTAAATGAGCAGTTCTTC	CASSDGGLLNEQFF
TRBV5-6	-	-	TRBJ1-6	TGTGCCAGCAGCTGGGGACGTGGGGGAAATTCACCCCTCCACTTT	CASSWGRGGNSPLHF
TRBV9	TRBD2	-	TRBJ2-3	TGTGCCAGCAGCGTAGAACCCGGGGGGGATACGCAGTATTTT	CASSVEPGGDTQYF
TRBV9	-	-	TRBJ2-3	TGTGCCAGCAGCGTAGAGGGGAACCCTAGCACAGATACGCAGTATTTT	CASSVEGNPSTDTQYF
TRBV9	-	-	TRBJ1-6	TGTGCCAGCAGCGCAACCGTGGACATCTTGCAATCACCCCTCCACTTT	CASSATVDILQSPLHF
TRBV5-1	-	-	TRBJ1-4	TGCGCCAGCAGCTTCACAGGGAAGCCTAATGAAAAACTGTTTTTT	CASSFTGKPNEKLFF
TRBV5-1	-	-	TRBJ1-6	TGCGCCAGCAGCCTGCCGGGGGTGGAGAATTCACCCCTCCACTTT	CASSLPGVENSPLHF
TRBV25-1	TRBD1	once	TRBJ1-2	TGTGCCAGCCTAGACAGGGGTGATGGCTACACCTTC	CASLDRGDGYTF
TRBV5-1	TRBD1	-	TRBJ1-6	TGCGCCAGCAGCTTGGGGGGGACAGGGATGTTTTCACCCCTCCACTTT	CASSLGGTGMFSPLHF
TRBV6-2/TRBV6-3	-	-	TRBJ1-1	TGTGCCAGCAGTTACCCCCGGGAAGGGATCCCTGAAGCTTTCTTT	CASSYPREGIPEAFF
TRBV18	TRBD1	-	TRBJ1-1	TGTGCCAGCTCACCCATACAGGGGGGTGAAGCTTTCTTT	CASSPIQGGEAFF
TRBV9	-	once	TRBJ1-1	TGTGCCAGCAGCGTAGGGATGAACACTGAAGCTTTCTTT	CASSVGMNTEAFF
TRBV28	-	-	TRBJ1-2	TGTGCCAGCTCTTGGGGACCGACGCTCGGCTATGGCTACACCTTC	CASSWGPTLGYGYTF
TRBV30	-	-	TRBJ2-3	TGTGCCTGGAGTGTTACAAGGGGGACAGATACGCAGTATTTT	CAWSVTRGTDTQYF
TRBV5-6	-	-	TRBJ1-5	TGTGCCAGCAGCCGACGGACAGTCAATCAGCCCCAGCATTTT	CASSRRTVNQPQHF